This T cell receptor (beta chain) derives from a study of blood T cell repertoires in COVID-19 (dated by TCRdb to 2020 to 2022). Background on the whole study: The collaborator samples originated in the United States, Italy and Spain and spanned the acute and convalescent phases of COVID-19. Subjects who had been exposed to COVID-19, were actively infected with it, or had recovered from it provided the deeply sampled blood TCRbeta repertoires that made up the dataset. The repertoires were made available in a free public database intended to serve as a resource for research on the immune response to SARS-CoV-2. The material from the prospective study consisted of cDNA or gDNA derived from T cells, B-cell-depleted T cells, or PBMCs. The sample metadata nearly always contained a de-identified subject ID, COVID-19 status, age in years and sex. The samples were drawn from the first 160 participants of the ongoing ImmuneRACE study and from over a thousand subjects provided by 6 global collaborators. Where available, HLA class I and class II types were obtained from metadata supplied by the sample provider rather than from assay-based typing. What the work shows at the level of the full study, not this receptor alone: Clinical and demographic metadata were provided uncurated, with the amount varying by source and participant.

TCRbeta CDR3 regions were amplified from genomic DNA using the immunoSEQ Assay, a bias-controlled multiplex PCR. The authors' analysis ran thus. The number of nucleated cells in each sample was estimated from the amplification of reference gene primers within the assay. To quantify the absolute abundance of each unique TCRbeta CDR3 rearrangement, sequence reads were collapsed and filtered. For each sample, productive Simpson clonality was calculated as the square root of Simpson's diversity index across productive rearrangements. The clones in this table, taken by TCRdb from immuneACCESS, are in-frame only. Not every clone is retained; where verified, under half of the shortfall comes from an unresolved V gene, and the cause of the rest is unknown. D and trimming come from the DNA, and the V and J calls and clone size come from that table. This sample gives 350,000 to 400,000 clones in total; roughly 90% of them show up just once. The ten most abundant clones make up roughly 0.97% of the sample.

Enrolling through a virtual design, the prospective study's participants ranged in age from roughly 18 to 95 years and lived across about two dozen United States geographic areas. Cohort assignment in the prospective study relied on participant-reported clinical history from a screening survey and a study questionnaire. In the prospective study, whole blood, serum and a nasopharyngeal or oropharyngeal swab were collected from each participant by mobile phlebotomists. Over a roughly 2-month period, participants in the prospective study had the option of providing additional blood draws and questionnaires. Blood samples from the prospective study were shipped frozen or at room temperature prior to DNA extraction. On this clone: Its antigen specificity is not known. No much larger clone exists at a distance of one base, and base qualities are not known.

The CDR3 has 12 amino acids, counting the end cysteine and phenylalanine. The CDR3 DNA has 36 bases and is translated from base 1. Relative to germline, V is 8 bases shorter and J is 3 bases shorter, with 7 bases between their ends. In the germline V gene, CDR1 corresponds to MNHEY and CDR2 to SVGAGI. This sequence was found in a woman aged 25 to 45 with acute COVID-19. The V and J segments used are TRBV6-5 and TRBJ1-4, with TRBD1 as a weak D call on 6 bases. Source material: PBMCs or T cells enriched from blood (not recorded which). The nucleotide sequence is TGTGCCAGCGACAGGCCTAATGAAAAACTGTTTTTT. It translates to CASDRPNEKLFF.